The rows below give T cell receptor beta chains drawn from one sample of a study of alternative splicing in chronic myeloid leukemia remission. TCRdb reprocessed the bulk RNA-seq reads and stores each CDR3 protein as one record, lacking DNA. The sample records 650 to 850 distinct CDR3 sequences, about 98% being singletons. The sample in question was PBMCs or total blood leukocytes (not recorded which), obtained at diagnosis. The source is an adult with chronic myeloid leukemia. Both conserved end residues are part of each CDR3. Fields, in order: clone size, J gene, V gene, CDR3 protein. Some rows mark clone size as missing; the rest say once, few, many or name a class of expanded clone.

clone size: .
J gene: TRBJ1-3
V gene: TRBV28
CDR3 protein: CASSFADGGNTIYF

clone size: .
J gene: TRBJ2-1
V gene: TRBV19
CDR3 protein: CASSMWTGVFNEQFF

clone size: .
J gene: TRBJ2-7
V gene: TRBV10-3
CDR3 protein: CAISEPGLAESYEQYF

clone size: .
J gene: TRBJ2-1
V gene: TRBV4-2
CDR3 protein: CASSQSYNEQFF

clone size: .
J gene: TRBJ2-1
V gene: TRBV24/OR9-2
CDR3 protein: CATSESGREFIRNEQFF

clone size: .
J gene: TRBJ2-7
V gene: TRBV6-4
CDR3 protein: CASSGPYSYEQYF

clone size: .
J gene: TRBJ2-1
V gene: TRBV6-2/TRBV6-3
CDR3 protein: CASSTRLAGGYNEQFF

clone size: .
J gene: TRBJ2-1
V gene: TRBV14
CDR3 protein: CASSVGTSGYNEQFF

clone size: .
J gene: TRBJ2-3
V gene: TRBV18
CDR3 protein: CASSPRQLAGRYTDTQYF

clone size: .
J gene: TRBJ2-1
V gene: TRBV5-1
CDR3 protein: CASSLAVASNEQFF

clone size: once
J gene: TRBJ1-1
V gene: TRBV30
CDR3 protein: CAWNDGNTEAFF

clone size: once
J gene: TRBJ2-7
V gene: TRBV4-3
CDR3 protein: CASSPSRDSPTYEQYF

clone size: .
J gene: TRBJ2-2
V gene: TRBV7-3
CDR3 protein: CASRGVLGRDSGITNTGELFF

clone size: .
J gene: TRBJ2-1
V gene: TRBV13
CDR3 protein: CASSSLAGDPFYNEQFF

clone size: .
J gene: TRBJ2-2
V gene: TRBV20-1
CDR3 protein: CSARDQGYGELFF

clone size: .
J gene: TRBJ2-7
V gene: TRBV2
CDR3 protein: CASSEEESGSRNEQYF

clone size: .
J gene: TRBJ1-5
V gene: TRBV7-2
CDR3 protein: CASSPVATWDRPQHF

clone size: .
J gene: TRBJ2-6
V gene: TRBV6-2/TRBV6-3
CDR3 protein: CASTRAPSGANVLTF

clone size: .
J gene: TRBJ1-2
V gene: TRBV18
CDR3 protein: CASSPATDNYGYTF

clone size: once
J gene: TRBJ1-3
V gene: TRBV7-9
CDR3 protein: CASSLDGTGGPGNTIYF

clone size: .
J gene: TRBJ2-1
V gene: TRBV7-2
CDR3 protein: CASSSDNRLAVVEQFF

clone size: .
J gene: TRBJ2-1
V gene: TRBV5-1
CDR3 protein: CASSLVAAGTYNEQFF

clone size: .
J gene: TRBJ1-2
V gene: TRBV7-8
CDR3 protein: CASSRLDRGLYGYTF

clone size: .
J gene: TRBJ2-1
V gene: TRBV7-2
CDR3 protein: CASSFFNEQFF

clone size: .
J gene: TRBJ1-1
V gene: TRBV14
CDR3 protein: CASGGGRLNTEAFF

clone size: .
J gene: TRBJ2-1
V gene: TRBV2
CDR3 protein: CASSTKTSYNEQFF

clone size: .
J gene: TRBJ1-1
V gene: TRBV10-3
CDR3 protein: CAISSRDGAGDTEAFF

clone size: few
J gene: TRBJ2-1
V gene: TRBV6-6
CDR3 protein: CASSHRNNEQFF

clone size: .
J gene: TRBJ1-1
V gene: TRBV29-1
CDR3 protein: CSVEGGGNTEAFF

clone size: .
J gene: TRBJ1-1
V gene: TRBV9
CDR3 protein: CASSVDGGPNTEAFF

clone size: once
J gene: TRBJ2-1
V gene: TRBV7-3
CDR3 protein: CASSLRTSYNEQFF

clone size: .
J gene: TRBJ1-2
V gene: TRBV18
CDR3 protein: CASSPQTGDTNYGYTF

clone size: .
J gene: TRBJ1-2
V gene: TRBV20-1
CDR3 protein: CSARGQVANYGYTF

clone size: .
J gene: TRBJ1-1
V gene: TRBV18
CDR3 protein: CASSPQKNTEAFF

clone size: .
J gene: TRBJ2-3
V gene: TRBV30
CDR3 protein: CAWSTGPGDRDTQYF

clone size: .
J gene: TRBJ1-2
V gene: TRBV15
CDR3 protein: CATSRGAPSGYTF

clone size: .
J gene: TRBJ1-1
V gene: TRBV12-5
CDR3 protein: CASGPPGGAKNTEAFF

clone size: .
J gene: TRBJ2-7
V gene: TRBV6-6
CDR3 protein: CASSRTSKTNEQYF

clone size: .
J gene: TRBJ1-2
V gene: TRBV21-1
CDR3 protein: CASSKQAAPNYGYTF

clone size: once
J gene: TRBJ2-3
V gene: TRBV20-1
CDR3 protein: CSASSSLTSGRAFRTDTQYF

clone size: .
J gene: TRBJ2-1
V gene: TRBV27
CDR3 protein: CASSLSGGVRKFF

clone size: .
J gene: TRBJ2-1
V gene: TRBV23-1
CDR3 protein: CASRTDRKQFF

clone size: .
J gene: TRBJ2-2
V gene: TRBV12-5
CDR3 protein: CASGLVPGRGRPGELFF

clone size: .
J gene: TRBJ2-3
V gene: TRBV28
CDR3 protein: CASSLLAVGTDTQYF

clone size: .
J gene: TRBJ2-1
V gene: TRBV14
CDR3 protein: CASSQGLAGGPNNEQFF

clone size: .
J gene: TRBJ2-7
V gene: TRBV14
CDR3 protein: CASSQVGSGTGRSYEQYF

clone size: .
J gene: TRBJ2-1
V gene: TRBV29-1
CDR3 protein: CSVVAGGYNEQFF

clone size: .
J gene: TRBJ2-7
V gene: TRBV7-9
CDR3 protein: CASSFQTGLGLYEQYF

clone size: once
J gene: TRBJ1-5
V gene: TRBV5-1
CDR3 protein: CASSDGVGNQPQHF

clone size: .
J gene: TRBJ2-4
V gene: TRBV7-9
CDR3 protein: CASSLVSGHTKNIQYF

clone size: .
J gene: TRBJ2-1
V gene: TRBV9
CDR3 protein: CASSVAGWINNEQFF

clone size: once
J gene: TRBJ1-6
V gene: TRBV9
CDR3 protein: CASSVEGTGNSPLHF

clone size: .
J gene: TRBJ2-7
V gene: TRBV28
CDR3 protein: CATLTTGTSYERYF